A single sample gave rise to the 12 T cell receptor beta chains below, sequenced in a study of radiation and T cells in renal cell carcinoma. Specified time point: blood 4 weeks post-SBRT, at nephrectomy. Treatment defined: 15 Gy SBRT to primary tumor, nephrectomy 4 weeks later. Repertoires were generated with immunoSEQ multiplex PCR, while TCRdb's copy carries only in-frame clones and drops some. The table lists 120,000 to 150,000 clones, less than 90% of them singletons. This material consisted of blood, taken from a patient whose treatment included radiotherapy and nephrectomy. These receptors were taken from a woman aged 50 to 65 with renal cell carcinoma.

The CDR3 protein is CASSPSRTSGRAEGGELFF. The CDR3, as DNA: TGTGCCAGCTCACCATCACGGACTAGCGGGAGGGCCGAAGGAGGGGAGCTGTTTTTT. The V call is TRBV18, the J call TRBJ2-2; 15 nucleotides agree with TRBD2. The CDR3 runs 19 residues. The V gene end was trimmed by 2 bases and the J gene end by 8 bases; junction bases not matched to a gene: 12. Germline CDR1 and CDR2: KGHSH and LQKENI.

The chain couples TRBV19 to TRBJ2-3; 8 bases map to TRBD2. The germline V gene has CDR1 LNHDA and CDR2 SQIVND (reference sequence). The CDR3 has 19 residues. Unmatched junction bases numbered 12, after V lost 0 bases and J lost 1 base. CDR3 sequence: CASSIDKRGPSGGTDTQYF. The CDR3 coding sequence is TGTGCCAGTAGTATAGATAAGCGGGGGCCCTCCGGGGGCACAGATACGCAGTATTTT.

The chain joins TRBV9 to TRBJ1-1; D may be TRBD1 (5 bases). In germline, CDR1 is SGDLS, CDR2 YYNGEE. The V end was cut by 0 bases, the J end by 5 bases, with 11 bases between. The CDR3 is made up of 14 amino acids. DNA of the CDR3: TGTGCCAGCAGCGTAGTCGGGGGGGAGACTGAAGCTTTCTTT. This encodes CASSVVGGETEAFF.

The rearrangement uses TRBV5-1 and TRBJ1-5; TRBD1 is a possible D gene (5 bases). This CDR3 contains 15 residues. Germline V CDR1 and CDR2: SGHRS, YFSETQ. Trimming left V 5 bases short and J 1 base short, with 13 bases between. The CDR3 sequence is CASRQDGDSNQPQHF. The CDR3 nucleotides are TGCGCCAGCAGACAAGACGGGGACAGCAATCAGCCCCAGCATTTT. Variable domain in full (rest from reference TRBV5-1 and TRBJ1-5): KAGVTQTPRYLIKTRGQQVTLSCSPISGHRSVSWYQQTPGQGLQFLFEYFSETQRNKGNFPGRFSGRQFSNSRSEMNVSTLELGDSALYLCASRQDGDSNQPQHFGDGTRLSIL.

The J gene is TRBJ1-3, the V gene TRBV7-9; 9 bases match TRBD1. Trimming at V came to 5 bases and at J to 4 bases, leaving 12 bases not matched to a gene. The germline V gene has CDR1 SEHNR and CDR2 FQNEAQ (reference sequence). The CDR3 is 17 residues long. The CDR3 nucleotides are TGTGCCAGCAGCCATAATCCGGGACAGGGCCCAGGAAACACCATATATTTT. Translated: CASSHNPGQGPGNTIYF.

The V and J genes are TRBV19 and TRBJ2-5, with TRBD1 matching 7 bases. Germline V gene sequence: CDR1 LNHDA, CDR2 SQIVND (reference sequence). V dropped 8 bases and J dropped 5; count of bases not matched to a gene: 14. The CDR3 totals 15 residues. CDR3 protein: CASSSTGDLEETQYF. In DNA form, the CDR3 reads TGTGCCAGTTCAAGTACAGGGGATTTGGAGGAGACCCAGTACTTC.

The chain links TRBV9 to TRBJ1-5, with D tentatively TRBD1 (5 bases). Germline CDR1 is SGDLS and CDR2 is YYNGEE. Trimming removed 3 bases at V and 0 bases at J, with 10 bases between. This CDR3 region has 15 residues. The CDR3 loop is CASSGGADSNQPQHF. DNA for the CDR3: TGTGCCAGCAGCGGAGGGGCCGATAGCAATCAGCCCCAGCATTTT.

The rearrangement uses TRBV28 and TRBJ2-7, with TRBD1 identical over 11 bases. This CDR3 region has 13 residues. V dropped 11 bases and J dropped 2; count of bases not matched to a gene: 5. CDR1 and CDR2 from the germline V gene are MDHEN and SYDVKM. CDR3 in amino acids: CAAEGQGAYEQYF. CDR3 nucleotides: TGTGCCGCAGAGGGACAGGGGGCCTACGAGCAGTACTTC.

This chain joins TRBV9 and TRBJ2-7; TRBD1 aligns across 7 bases. This CDR3 comprises 14 residues. V was pared by 2 bases and J by 6 bases, with 8 bases of the junction left unmatched. The germline gives CDR1 SGDLS, CDR2 YYNGEE. The CDR3 loop is CASSVGRDSSEQYF. DNA for the CDR3: TGTGCCAGCAGCGTGGGCCGGGACAGTAGCGAGCAGTACTTC.

The chain carries TRBV27 and TRBJ1-5; D possibly corresponds to TRBD1 (5 bases). The length of the CDR3 is 14 residues. Germline values: CDR1 MNHEY, CDR2 SMNVEV (reference sequence). V shed 7 bases and J shed 0 bases, with 10 bases lying between them. The CDR3 protein is CASNEGNSNQPQHF. CDR3 nucleotides: TGTGCCAGCAATGAGGGGAATAGCAATCAGCCCCAGCATTTT.

V gene TRBV5-5 combines with J gene TRBJ2-5, with D perhaps TRBD2 (6 bases). Germline CDR1 SGHKS, CDR2 YYEKEE (reference sequence). This CDR3 contains 15 residues. Trimming removed 0 bases at V and 5 bases at J, with 14 bases between. CDR3 bases: TGTGCCAGCAGCTTGGCGGACTATTTTCGGGAGACCCAGTACTTC. Translation gives CASSLADYFRETQYF.

The V gene is TRBV20-1, the J gene TRBJ2-3; no reliable D call. Germline-derived CDR1 and CDR2 are DFQATT and SNEGSKA (reference sequence). V was pared by 5 bases and J by 1 base, with 1 base between. CDR3 length: 10 amino acids. CDR3 protein: CSAGTDTQYF. CDR3 DNA: TGCAGTGCTGGCACAGATACGCAGTATTTT.